This T cell receptor beta chain was obtained from a study of glioma-infiltrating T cells. TCR alpha and beta CDR3 regions were amplified from RNA using iRepertoire nested multiplex PCR. Using its own MiXCR run on the multiplex PCR reads, TCRdb lists one record per CDR3 protein. Of approximately 400,000 distinct CDR3 sequences listed, less than 50% are singletons. V gave up 1 base and J gave up 0 bases; unmatched junction bases: 1. The CDR3 runs to 17 residues. CDR1 and CDR2 (germline): LGHNA, YSLEER. Input material: glioma tissue, nonneoplastic brain tissue, or PBMCs (not recorded which). This TCR came from a human donor with low-grade glioma or glioblastoma, undergoing nonglioma brain surgery, or in good health (not recorded which). The rearrangement joins TRBV4-3 to TRBJ2-1, with 12 bases matching TRBD2. The CDR3 nucleotides are TGCGCCAGCAGCCAAGGGACTAGCGGGAACTCCTACAATGAGCAGTTCTTC. This encodes CASSQGTSGNSYNEQFF.